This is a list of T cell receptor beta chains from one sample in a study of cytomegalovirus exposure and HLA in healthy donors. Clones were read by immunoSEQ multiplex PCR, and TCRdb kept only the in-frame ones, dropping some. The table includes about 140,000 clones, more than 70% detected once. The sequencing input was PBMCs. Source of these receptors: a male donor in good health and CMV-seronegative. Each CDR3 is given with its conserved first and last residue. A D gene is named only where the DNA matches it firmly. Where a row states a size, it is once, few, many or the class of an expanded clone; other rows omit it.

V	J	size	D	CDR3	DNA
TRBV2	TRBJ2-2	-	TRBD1	CASSATGSGTGELFF	TGTGCCAGCAGCGCGACAGGGTCGGGCACCGGGGAGCTGTTTTTT
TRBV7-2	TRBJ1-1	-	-	CASSSGAMATEAFF	TGTGCCAGCAGCTCAGGGGCCATGGCCACTGAAGCTTTCTTT
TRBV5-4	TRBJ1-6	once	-	CASSLAGIQQGSPLHF	TGTGCCAGCAGCTTGGCTGGGATTCAACAGGGCTCACCCCTCCACTTT
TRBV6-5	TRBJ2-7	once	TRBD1	CASSYRDRVYEQYF	TGTGCCAGCAGTTACAGGGACAGAGTTTACGAGCAGTACTTC
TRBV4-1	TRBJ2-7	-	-	CASSQDGYFYEQYF	TGCGCCAGCAGCCAAGACGGTTACTTTTACGAGCAGTACTTC
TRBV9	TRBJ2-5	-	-	CASSPRQGETQYF	TGTGCCAGCAGCCCCCGCCAGGGGGAGACCCAGTACTTC
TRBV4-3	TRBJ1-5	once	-	CASSQDWGSSNQPQHF	TGCGCCAGCAGCCAAGATTGGGGCAGTAGCAATCAGCCCCAGCATTTT
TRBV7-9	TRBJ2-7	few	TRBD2	CASSLALAGGLYEQYF	TGTGCCAGCAGCTTAGCACTAGCGGGGGGGCTGTACGAGCAGTACTTC
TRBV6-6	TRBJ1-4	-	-	CATSWANEKLFF	TGTGCCACGTCGTGGGCGAATGAAAAACTGTTTTTT
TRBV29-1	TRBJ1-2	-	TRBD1	CSVDRVSMNGYTF	TGCAGCGTGGACAGGGTGTCGATGAATGGCTACACCTTC
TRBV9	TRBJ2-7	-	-	CASSVEGDPDEQYF	TGTGCCAGCAGCGTAGAGGGGGATCCCGACGAGCAGTACTTC
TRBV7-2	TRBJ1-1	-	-	CASSPGGGGLEAFF	TGTGCCAGCAGCCCCGGGGGCGGGGGTCTTGAAGCTTTCTTT
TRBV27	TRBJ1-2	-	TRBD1	CASSLSGTGNYGYTF	TGTGCCAGCAGTTTATCTGGGACAGGGAACTATGGCTACACCTTC
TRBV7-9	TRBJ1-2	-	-	CASSAPTKIYGYTF	TGTGCCAGCAGCGCCCCTACCAAGATCTATGGCTACACCTTC
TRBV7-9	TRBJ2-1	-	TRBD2	CASSLSQRGPLYNEQFF	TGTGCCAGCAGCTTATCGCAGCGGGGTCCCCTATACAATGAGCAGTTCTTC
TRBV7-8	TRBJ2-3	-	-	CASSYIRDTTDTQYF	TGTGCCAGCAGCTATATCCGGGATACCACAGATACGCAGTATTTT
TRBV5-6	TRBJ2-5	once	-	CASSGGTQYF	TGTGCCAGCAGCGGAGGTACCCAGTACTTC
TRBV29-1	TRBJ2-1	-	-	CSHKGRGNEQFF	TGCAGTCACAAAGGGCGAGGGAATGAGCAGTTCTTC
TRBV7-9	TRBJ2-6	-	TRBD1	CASSFGTGRVSSGANVLTF	TGTGCCAGCAGCTTCGGGACAGGAAGGGTGAGCTCTGGGGCCAACGTCCTGACTTTC
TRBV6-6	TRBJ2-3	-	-	CASRGTLRTDTQYF	TGTGCCAGCCGCGGAACTCTCCGCACAGATACGCAGTATTTT
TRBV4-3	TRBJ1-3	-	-	CASSQDPGRIDTIYF	TGCGCCAGCAGCCAAGATCCAGGGCGAATAGACACCATATATTTT
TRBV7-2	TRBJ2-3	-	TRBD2	CASSLVGGTFTDTQYF	TGTGCCAGCAGCTTAGTCGGGGGGACGTTCACAGATACGCAGTATTTT
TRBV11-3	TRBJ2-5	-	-	CASSLGSGNQETQYF	TGTGCCAGCAGCTTAGGGAGTGGTAACCAAGAGACCCAGTACTTC
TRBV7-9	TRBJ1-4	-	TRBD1	CSSSLPLRGQGGEKLFF	TGTTCCAGCAGCTTACCACTCAGGGGGCAGGGCGGTGAAAAACTGTTTTTT
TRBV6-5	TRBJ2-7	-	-	CASSYSPSSYEQYF	TGTGCCAGCAGTTACTCCCCGAGCTCCTACGAGCAGTACTTC
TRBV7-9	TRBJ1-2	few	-	CATGSYGYTF	TGTGCCACCGGGAGCTATGGCTACACCTTC
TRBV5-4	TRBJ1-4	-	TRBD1	CATRLKGAANEKLFF	TGTGCCACCCGCCTGAAGGGGGCAGCTAATGAAAAACTGTTTTTT
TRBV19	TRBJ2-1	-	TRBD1	CASSVSPGTGRNEQFF	TGTGCCAGTAGTGTCTCCCCCGGGACAGGGAGAAATGAGCAGTTCTTC
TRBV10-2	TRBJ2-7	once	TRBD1	CASSSGQPYEQYF	TGCGCCAGCAGCTCGGGACAGCCATACGAGCAGTACTTC
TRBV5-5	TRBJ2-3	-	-	CASSLQWPAESTDTQYF	TGTGCCAGCAGCTTGCAGTGGCCCGCGGAAAGCACAGATACGCAGTATTTT
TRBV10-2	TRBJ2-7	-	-	CASSESGHYYEQYF	TGCGCCAGCAGTGAGTCCGGACACTACTACGAGCAGTACTTC
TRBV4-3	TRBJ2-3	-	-	CASSRQQGRGTDTQYF	TGCGCCAGCAGCCGACAACAGGGACGGGGCACAGATACGCAGTATTTT
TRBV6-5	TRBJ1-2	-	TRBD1	CASRPGQGLNYGYTF	TGTGCCAGCAGGCCGGGACAGGGCCTTAACTATGGCTACACCTTC
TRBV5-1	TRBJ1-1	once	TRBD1	CASSPIDRENTEAFF	TGCGCCAGCAGCCCTATCGACAGGGAGAACACTGAAGCTTTCTTT
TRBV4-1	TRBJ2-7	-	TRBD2	CASSEGPSSGLSYEQYF	TGCGCCAGCAGCGAAGGACCCTCTAGCGGACTCTCCTACGAGCAGTACTTC
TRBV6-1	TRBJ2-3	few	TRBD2	CASSEKLAGLADTQYF	TGTGCCAGCAGCGAAAAGCTAGCGGGGTTGGCAGATACGCAGTATTTT
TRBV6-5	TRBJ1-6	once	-	CASSWGQPSPLHF	TGTGCCAGCAGTTGGGGACAACCGTCACCCCTCCACTTT
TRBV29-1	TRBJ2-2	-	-	CSVDRASTGELFF	TGCAGCGTTGACAGGGCTTCTACCGGGGAGCTGTTTTTT
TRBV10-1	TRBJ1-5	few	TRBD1	CASSESGTGGLNQPQHF	TGCGCCAGCAGTGAGTCTGGGACAGGGGGCCTTAATCAGCCCCAGCATTTT
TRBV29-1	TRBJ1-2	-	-	CSVEWRSANYGYTF	TGCAGCGTTGAGTGGAGATCAGCTAACTATGGCTACACCTTC
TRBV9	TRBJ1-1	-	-	CASSVQTENTEAFF	TGTGCCAGCAGCGTTCAAACTGAGAACACTGAAGCTTTCTTT
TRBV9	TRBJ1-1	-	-	CASSADIPPEAFF	TGTGCCAGCAGCGCGGACATCCCCCCTGAAGCTTTCTTT
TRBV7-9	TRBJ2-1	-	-	CASSLASGNDNEQFF	TGTGCCAGCAGCTTAGCCTCCGGGAACGACAATGAGCAGTTCTTC
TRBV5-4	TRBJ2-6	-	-	CASSSPDRPNVLTF	TGTGCCAGCAGCTCCCCCGACAGGCCCAACGTCCTGACTTTC
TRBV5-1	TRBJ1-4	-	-	CASSLAGGTGNEKLFF	TGCGCCAGCAGCTTGGCCGGAGGTACAGGGAATGAAAAACTGTTTTTT
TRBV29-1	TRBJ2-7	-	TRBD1	CSVGQGAYEQYF	TGCAGCGTCGGACAGGGGGCCTACGAGCAGTACTTC
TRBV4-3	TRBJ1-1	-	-	CASSQAEGVTEAFF	TGCGCCAGCAGCCAAGCCGAGGGGGTTACTGAAGCTTTCTTT
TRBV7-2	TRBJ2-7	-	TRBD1	CASSRDRSYEQYF	TGTGCCAGCAGCCGGGACAGGAGCTACGAGCAGTACTTC
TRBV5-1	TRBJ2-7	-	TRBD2	CASSVGGVYYEQYF	TGCGCCAGCAGTGTTGGGGGGGTCTACTACGAGCAGTACTTC
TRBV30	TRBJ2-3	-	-	CAWISTEDSTDTQYF	TGTGCCTGGATTTCTACAGAAGATAGCACAGATACGCAGTATTTT
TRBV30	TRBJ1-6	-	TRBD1	CAWTRGSSYNSPLHF	TGTGCCTGGACCAGGGGGAGCTCCTATAATTCACCCCTCCACTTT
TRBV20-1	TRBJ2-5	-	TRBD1	CSATDRATQYF	TGTAGTGCCACCGACAGGGCCACCCAGTACTTC
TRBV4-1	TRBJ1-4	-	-	CASSQGSGSDEKLFF	TGCGCCAGCAGCCAAGGGTCCGGGTCGGATGAAAAACTGTTTTTT
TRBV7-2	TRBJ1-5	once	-	CASSLQGRGLNQPQHF	TGTGCCAGCAGCTTACAGGGCAGGGGCCTCAATCAGCCCCAGCATTTT
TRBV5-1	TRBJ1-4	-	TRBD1	CASSPGTGGEKLFF	TGCGCCAGCAGCCCCGGGACAGGGGGTGAAAAACTGTTTTTT